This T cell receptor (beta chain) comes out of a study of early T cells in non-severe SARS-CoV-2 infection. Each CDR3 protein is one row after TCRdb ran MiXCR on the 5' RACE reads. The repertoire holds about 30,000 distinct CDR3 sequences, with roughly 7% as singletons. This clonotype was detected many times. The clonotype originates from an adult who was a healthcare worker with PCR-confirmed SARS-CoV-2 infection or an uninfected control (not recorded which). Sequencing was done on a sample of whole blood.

CDR3 sequence reads: CSARSFFSGRTDEQFF. The CDR3 coding sequence is TGCAGTGCTAGATCCTTTTTTAGCGGGAGAACCGATGAGCAGTTCTTC. V is TRBV20-1 and J is TRBJ2-1; 9 nucleotides agree with TRBD2. J gave up 8 bases and V 2 bases, and 13 bases lay outside the gene matches. This CDR3 spans 16 amino acids. CDR1 and CDR2 from the germline V gene are DFQATT and SNEGSKA (reference sequence).